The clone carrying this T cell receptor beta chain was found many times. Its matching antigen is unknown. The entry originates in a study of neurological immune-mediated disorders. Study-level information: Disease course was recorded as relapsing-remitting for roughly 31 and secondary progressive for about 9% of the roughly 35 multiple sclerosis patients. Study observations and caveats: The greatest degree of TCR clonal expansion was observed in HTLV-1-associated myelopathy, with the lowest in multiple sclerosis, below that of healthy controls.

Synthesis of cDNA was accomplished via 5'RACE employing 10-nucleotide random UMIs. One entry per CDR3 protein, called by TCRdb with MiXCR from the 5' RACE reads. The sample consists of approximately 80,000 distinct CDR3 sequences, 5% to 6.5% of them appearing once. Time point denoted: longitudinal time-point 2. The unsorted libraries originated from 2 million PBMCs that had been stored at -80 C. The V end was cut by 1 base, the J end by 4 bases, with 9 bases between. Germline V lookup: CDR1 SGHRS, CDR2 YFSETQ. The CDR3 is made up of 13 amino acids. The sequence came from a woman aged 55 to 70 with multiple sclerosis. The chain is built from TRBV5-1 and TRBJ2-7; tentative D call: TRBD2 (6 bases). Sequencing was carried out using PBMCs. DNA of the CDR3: TGCGCCAGCAGCTTGTGGGGGACTTACGAGCAGTACTTC. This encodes CASSLWGTYEQYF.